Listed below are T cell receptor beta chains from one sample, sequenced in a study of T cell repertoires in cytomegalovirus infection. Antigen specificity for these receptors is unknown. TCRdb ran MiXCR on the reads and lists one entry per CDR3 protein. This sample has roughly 800,000 distinct CDR3 sequences; about 27% occur once, and the top ten carry over 10%. The input for sequencing was cultured CD8+ T cells from PBMCs, taken from culture after CMV antigen stimulation. Receptor source: a human donor in good health (CMV status not recorded). Some clones in this sample may be carry-over from other donors' samples. Each CDR3 is given with its conserved first and last residue. A D gene is named only where the DNA matches it firmly. The size entry is marked missing in some rows and otherwise reads once, few, many or a size class.

d_call j_call v_call clone_size cdr3_nt cdr3_aa
TRBD1 TRBJ1-1 TRBV7-6 few TGTGCCAGCAGCTTAAACGCAGGGGGCTACACTGAAGCTTTCTTT CASSLNAGGYTEAFF
NA TRBJ2-7 TRBV18 NA TGTGCCAGCTCACCTTTCCCACAGGGCTACGAGCAGTACTTC CASSPFPQGYEQYF
NA TRBJ2-1 TRBV3-1 NA TGTGCCAGCGGGGTATGGGCGAATGAGCAGTTCTTC CASGVWANEQFF
TRBD1 TRBJ2-5 TRBV6-7 few TGTGCCAGCAGTTACCGCCGACAGGGGTCGGGTCAAGAGACCCAGTACTTC CASSYRRQGSGQETQYF
NA TRBJ2-3 TRBV7-6 many TGTGCCAGCAGCTTAGCGTATGAGAGAATCACAGATACGCAGTATTTT CASSLAYERITDTQYF
NA TRBJ1-2 TRBV9 NA TGTGCCAGCAGCGACAATAGACAGTTGTCCTATGGCTACACCTTC CASSDNRQLSYGYTF
NA TRBJ1-2 TRBV2 few TGTGCCAGCAGACTGAGGACAGAGACTTTTAACTATGGCTACACCTTC CASRLRTETFNYGYTF
TRBD2 TRBJ2-1 TRBV27 NA TGTGCCAGCAGTTTAGAACTCGGGCTAGCGGGGGGGCCGGGTTACAATGAGCAGTTCTTC CASSLELGLAGGPGYNEQFF
TRBD1 TRBJ2-5 TRBV6-5 few TGTGCCAGCAGTCCCAGACAGGGGTCAGGGGAGACCCAGTACTTC CASSPRQGSGETQYF
NA TRBJ2-3 TRBV4-2 NA TGTGCCAGCAGCCAAGTTGCTCCAGATACGCAGTATTTT CASSQVAPDTQYF
NA TRBJ2-7 TRBV10-2 NA TGCGCCAGCAGTGAGTCGAGCAGGGTGGACTGGGACGAGCAGTACTTC CASSESSRVDWDEQYF
TRBD1 TRBJ1-4 TRBV5-6 NA TGTGCCAGCAGCTTGGACTTACAGGGGGCGCGTGAAAAACTGTTTTTT CASSLDLQGAREKLFF
NA TRBJ2-1 TRBV29-1 NA TGCAGCGTTCCCCAGGGCAATGAGCAGTTCTTC CSVPQGNEQFF
NA TRBJ1-1 TRBV6-2/TRBV6-3 NA TGTGCAAGCCGACAGCACCCAATGAACACTGAAGCTTTCTTT CASRQHPMNTEAFF
TRBD2 TRBJ2-5 TRBV14 NA TGTGCCAGCAGCCAGACCTGGACTAGCGGGGGGTTTCAAGAGACCCAGTACTTC CASSQTWTSGGFQETQYF
NA TRBJ2-3 TRBV12-3/TRBV12-4 many TGTGCCAGCAGCTTTCTGAGCACAGATACGCAGTATTTT CASSFLSTDTQYF
TRBD1 TRBJ1-4 TRBV7-6 NA TGTGCCAGCAGCTTAGCCTGGGACAGATTGAATGAAAAACTGTTTTTT CASSLAWDRLNEKLFF
TRBD1 TRBJ2-3 TRBV12-3/TRBV12-4 NA TGTGCCAGCAGTCCCTCGACAGGGTGGACAGATACGCAGTATTTT CASSPSTGWTDTQYF
NA TRBJ1-1 TRBV7-2 NA TGTGCCAGCCGTGGGAATCCCCCTGAAGCTTTCTTT CASRGNPPEAFF
NA TRBJ2-7 TRBV7-6 NA TGTGCCAGCAGCTTAGAAGGGAAATACCCGTTCGAGCAGTACTTC CASSLEGKYPFEQYF
TRBD1 TRBJ2-4 TRBV27 NA TGTGCCAGCAGTCCCCGACAGGGACGCATTCAGTACTTC CASSPRQGRIQYF
NA TRBJ1-6 TRBV18 few TGTGCCAGCTCAGACCCGAGAGATAATTCACCCCTCCACTTT CASSDPRDNSPLHF
NA TRBJ2-1 TRBV7-8 many TGTGCCAGCAGCTCTGAACAGGGCCTTTCCTACAATGAGCAGTTCTTC CASSSEQGLSYNEQFF
NA TRBJ1-6 TRBV6-5 few TGTGCCAGCAGTTTTCTCCCGGGTTCCTATAATTCACCCCTCCACTTT CASSFLPGSYNSPLHF
TRBD1 TRBJ1-2 TRBV12-3/TRBV12-4 NA TGTGCCAGCACCCCGACAGGGGACTATGGCTACACCTTC CASTPTGDYGYTF
NA TRBJ2-1 TRBV7-6 NA TGTGCCAGCAGCGCAACCGGGACAACGGTCGATGAGCAGTTCTTC CASSATGTTVDEQFF
TRBD1 TRBJ1-4 TRBV25-1 few TGTGCCAGCTCGGAGACAGGGCAGGTCCTGTTTTTT CASSETGQVLFF
NA TRBJ2-5 TRBV6-5 NA TGTGCCAGCAGTTACGGGTCTGCGGTCTTACAAGAGACCCAGTACTTC CASSYGSAVLQETQYF
NA TRBJ1-1 TRBV12-3/TRBV12-4 few TGTGCCAGCAGTTTCGCCACATCGAACACTGAAGCTTTCTTT CASSFATSNTEAFF
TRBD1 TRBJ2-7 TRBV4-2 NA TGTGCCAGCAGCCAGAAACAGGGGACCTCCTACGAGCAGTACTTC CASSQKQGTSYEQYF
NA TRBJ2-2 TRBV6-5 few TGTGCCAGCCAAAGTGACACAGGGAACACCGGGGAGCTGTTTTTT CASQSDTGNTGELFF
NA TRBJ1-1 TRBV7-3 few TGTGCCAGCAGCCTACATGCAGAGCACAGGATCGGCGCTGAAGCTTTCTTT CASSLHAEHRIGAEAFF
NA TRBJ1-2 TRBV4-3 NA TGCGCCAGCAGCCAAGATCCACGGCTTGATGGCTACACCTTC CASSQDPRLDGYTF
TRBD1 TRBJ2-7 TRBV7-6 few TGTGCCAGCAGCTTACCAGGGGGCAGGTACGAGCAGTACTTC CASSLPGGRYEQYF
NA TRBJ2-1 TRBV6-5 NA TGTGCCACCTCCGATCCACTCTCCTACAATGAGCAGTTCTTC CATSDPLSYNEQFF
NA TRBJ1-3 TRBV7-8 many TGTGCCAGCAGCTTAGGGAGAGGGCCCGGAAACACCATATATTTT CASSLGRGPGNTIYF
NA TRBJ2-5 TRBV6-5 NA TGTGCCAGCAGCTACCGTCCGTCAGAGACCCAGTACTTC CASSYRPSETQYF
NA TRBJ1-2 TRBV29-1 NA TGCAGCGTTTCCCCCTGGACGGAGAATGGCTACACCTTC CSVSPWTENGYTF
TRBD1 TRBJ2-7 TRBV7-9 NA TGTGCCAGCAGCCTGGGGGACAGTTACTACGAGCAGTACTTC CASSLGDSYYEQYF
NA TRBJ1-5 TRBV5-6 once TGTGCCAGCAGCTTGGGACCCCAGGGGCCCCAGCATTTT CASSLGPQGPQHF